The present T cell receptor beta chain was sequenced within a study of post-analysis software for immune sequencing data. Across the study: In terms of disease course, relapsing-remitting, secondary progressive and progressive-relapsing multiple sclerosis were included. Study-wide points: Same-batch samples co-clustered strongly by F measure. Elevated frequency relative to controls characterized about 5 TRBV segments in patients, TRBV5-6, TRBV5-1 and TRBV20-1 among them.

Unique molecular identifiers had been added to the TCR beta cDNA libraries. In TCRdb, the PCR reads were re-called with MiXCR into one record per CDR3 protein. The repertoire consists of roughly 580,000 distinct CDR3 sequences, with roughly 45% occurring once and the leading ten covering 1.5% to 2%. Germline loops: CDR1 SGHDT, CDR2 YYEEEE. V trimming: 4 bases; J trimming: 4 bases; junction bases outside the gene matches: 5. The CDR3 sequence is 14 residues long. This clonotype has a single count. Its antigen is not identified. Source material: blood. This sequence was found in a girl aged 10 to 17 with multiple sclerosis. The chain has TRBV5-6 and TRBJ1-2; 9 bases line up with TRBD1. The CDR3 loop reads CASSRDREVYGYTF. The CDR3, as DNA: TGTGCCAGCAGCCGGGACAGGGAGGTCTATGGCTACACCTTC.